Below, 23 T cell receptor beta chains from the same sample are listed, as sequenced in a study of identical twins. TCRdb recomputed calls from the 5' RACE reads with MiXCR, one row per CDR3 protein. The table includes roughly 1.6 million distinct CDR3 sequences, about 30% detected once. The sequencing input was cord blood. These receptors were obtained from a newborn girl in good health.

A single count supports this clonotype. V is TRBV20-1 and J is TRBJ2-1; 16 bases align to TRBD2. The CDR3 sequence is 22 residues long. In germline, CDR1 is DFQATT, CDR2 SNEGSKA (reference sequence). Trimming removed 6 bases from V and 1 base from J; junction bases left unmatched: 21. The CDR3 bases are TGCAGTGCCCAGACAGCGGCCCTCGGGACTAGCGGGAGGGCGGGGTCCTACAATGAGCAGTTCTTC. Residues: CSAQTAALGTSGRAGSYNEQFF.

This chain joins TRBV5-6 and TRBJ2-4; D is unresolved. The CDR3 spans 12 residues. Germline lookup yields CDR1 SGHDT and CDR2 YYEEEE. Trimming stripped 0 bases from V and 13 bases from J, with 11 bases between. In DNA, the CDR3 is TGTGCCAGCAGCTTGGAGGCATCCGGGCAGTACTTC. Residues: CASSLEASGQYF.

The chain links TRBV5-1 to TRBJ2-3, with 12 bases matching TRBD2. The CDR3 covers 18 residues. The J segment lost 1 base and the V segment lost 3 bases, leaving 9 bases of the junction unmatched. Germline CDR1 is SGHRS and CDR2 is YFSETQ. CDR3 sequence: CASSWRLAGEGGTDTQYF. CDR3 DNA sequence: TGCGCCAGCAGCTGGAGACTAGCGGGAGAGGGCGGCACAGATACGCAGTATTTT.

This clonotype was counted between two and nine times. The V call is TRBV7-2, the J call TRBJ2-1; no definite D call. Germline CDR1 SGHTA, CDR2 FQGNSA. This CDR3 spans 15 amino acids. V was trimmed by 2 bases and J by 0 bases, leaving 8 bases between them. The CDR3 loop is CASSLMISSYNEQFF. CDR3 DNA: TGTGCCAGCAGCTTAATGATAAGCTCCTACAATGAGCAGTTCTTC.

The rearrangement joins TRBV12-3 or TRBV12-4 to TRBJ1-2; tentative D call: TRBD1 (6 bases). Trimming removed 6 bases from V and 2 bases from J, with 19 bases in between. CDR3 length: 16 amino acids. The CDR3 loop reads CASRDGRQGLNYGYTF. The CDR3 nucleotides read TGTGCCAGCAGAGATGGGAGGCAGGGGCTCAACTATGGCTACACCTTC.

The genes are TRBV5-1 and TRBJ2-1; maybe TRBD2 (6 bases). Germline V lookup: CDR1 SGHRS, CDR2 YFSETQ. V lost 2 bases and J 0 bases, leaving 12 bases between the germline ends. This CDR3 is built from 16 residues. CDR3 bases: TGCGCCAGCAGCTTAAAGCGGGCCAACTCCTACAATGAGCAGTTCTTC. This sequence encodes CASSLKRANSYNEQFF.

The rearrangement uses TRBV28 and TRBJ2-5, with 7 bases identical to TRBD1. The V gene end was trimmed by 8 bases and the J gene end by 1 base; junction bases not matched to a gene: 10. The V gene's germline CDR1 is MDHEN and CDR2 SYDVKM. The CDR3 loop spans 15 amino acids. This CDR3 reads CASRDRGGPQETQYF. CDR3 coding DNA: TGTGCCAGCCGGGACAGAGGCGGACCCCAAGAGACCCAGTACTTC.

The CDR3 reads CASSIVLAGENEQYF. DNA of the CDR3: TGTGCCAGTAGTATAGTCCTAGCGGGAGAAAATGAGCAGTACTTC. The V call is TRBV19, the J call TRBJ2-1; 10 nucleotides match TRBD2. The J call may be in error: the DNA end matches TRBJ2-7 better. The CDR3 covers 15 residues. Germline assignment: CDR1 LNHDA and CDR2 SQIVND (reference sequence).

This rearrangement joins TRBV25-1 to TRBJ1-4; 9 bases fit TRBD1. The CDR3 spans 18 residues. CDR1 and CDR2 (germline): MGHDK, SYGVNS. Trimming took 5 bases from V and 15 from J; bases not matched to a gene: 25. As DNA, the CDR3 is TGTGCCAGCAGTCATGCCTCGCCCACTGATGACAGGGGGATCCTTGTGTTTTTT. Encoded protein: CASSHASPTDDRGILVFF. Full variable domain (rest looked up from reference TRBV25-1 and TRBJ1-4): EADIYQTPRYLVIGTGKKITLECSQTMGHDKMYWYQQDPGMELHLIHYSYGVNSTEKGDLSSESTVSRIRTEHFPLTLESARPSHTSQYLCASSHASPTDDRGILVFFGSGTQLSVL.

This clonotype has at least ten counts. The rearrangement uses TRBV7-2 and TRBJ1-2; no definite D call. This CDR3 is built from 13 residues. The V gene's germline CDR1 is SGHTA and CDR2 FQGNSA. The V end was cut by 0 bases, the J end by 5 bases, with 7 bases between. CDR3 protein: CASSLASPYGYTF. CDR3 bases: TGTGCCAGCAGCTTAGCATCCCCTTATGGCTACACCTTC.

The chain is built from TRBV4-1 and TRBJ2-5; D might be TRBD2 (6 bases). Trimming stripped 1 base from V and 11 bases from J, with 23 bases between. Per the germline V gene, CDR1 is MGHRA and CDR2 is YSYEKL. CDR3 length: 16 amino acids. The DNA of the CDR3 is TGCGCCAGCAGCCAAGGAAGGGCTAGCGCCTACAATGAGCAGTACTTC. Translating gives CASSQGRASAYNEQYF.

This clonotype was seen more than once but under ten times. The chain uses TRBV3-1 and TRBJ2-4; D perhaps matches TRBD2 (5 bases). Germline values: CDR1 LGHDT, CDR2 YNNKEL (reference sequence). This CDR3 has 12 residues. Trimming pared 1 base from V and 9 bases from J, leaving 7 bases between. CDR3 loop: CASSQGAGIQYF. The CDR3 bases are TGTGCCAGCAGCCAAGGGGCGGGCATTCAGTACTTC. Full variable domain (rest looked up from reference TRBV3-1 and TRBJ2-4): DTAVSQTPKYLVTQMGNDKSIKCEQNLGHDTMYWYKQDSKKFLKIMFSYNNKELIINETVPNRFSPKSPDKAHLNLHINSLELGDSAVYFCASSQGAGIQYFGAGTRLSVL.

The chain links TRBV29-1 to TRBJ2-2; D perhaps matches TRBD1 (5 bases). Trimming cost V 0 bases and J 4 bases, with 9 bases left between them. This CDR3 comprises 14 residues. Germline V CDR1 and CDR2: SQVTM, ANQGSEA. The CDR3: CSVEEGHITGELFF. CDR3 in DNA: TGCAGCGTTGAAGAAGGACACATCACCGGGGAGCTGTTTTTT.

This clonotype was counted between two and nine times. V usage is TRBV9 and J usage is TRBJ2-3; D remains ambiguous. The V end was cut by 0 bases, the J end by 4 bases, with 9 bases between. The germline gives CDR1 SGDLS, CDR2 YYNGEE. The CDR3 has 14 amino acids. CDR3 sequence (DNA): TGTGCCAGCAGCGTAGTTCTAGTCGCAGATACGCAGTATTTT. It translates to CASSVVLVADTQYF.

V usage is TRBV27 and J usage is TRBJ1-6; no firm D call. The CDR3 covers 16 residues. The V gene's germline CDR1 is MNHEY and CDR2 SMNVEV (reference sequence). V was pared by 2 bases and J by 0 bases, with 8 bases between. The CDR3 here is CASSLIQSSYNSPLHF. CDR3 nucleotides: TGTGCCAGCAGTTTAATACAGAGCTCCTATAATTCACCCCTCCACTTT.

The table lists this clonotype with a few counts. This chain links TRBV5-6 with TRBJ1-1; D uncertain. Per the germline V gene, CDR1 is SGHDT and CDR2 is YYEEEE. The CDR3 loop spans 15 amino acids. The V gene lost 0 bases and the J gene lost 1 base, with 10 bases spanning the gap. CDR3 bases: TGTGCCAGCAGCTTGGGCCCTGCACGGAACACTGAAGCTTTCTTT. This codes for CASSLGPARNTEAFF.

The J gene is TRBJ1-5, the V gene TRBV6-1; the D gene is possibly TRBD1 (5 bases). Trimming shortened V by 5 bases and J by 2 bases, and 22 bases separated the two germline ends. Germline CDR1 reads MNHNS; CDR2 reads SASEGT. The CDR3 has 18 residues. Written as DNA, the CDR3 is TGTGCCAGCAGTACCGGGACGTCTGGCGCCCATCGCAATCAGCCCCAGCATTTT. As protein: CASSTGTSGAHRNQPQHF.

In this sample, this clonotype turned up a few times. This chain links TRBV3-1 with TRBJ1-2; no clear D gene. With 1 base removed from V and 5 bases from J, the gap between germline ends came to 5 bases. The germline gives CDR1 LGHDT, CDR2 YNNKEL (reference sequence). This CDR3 spans 12 amino acids. CDR3 DNA: TGTGCCAGCAGCCAAGTTCTATATGGCTACACCTTC. Encoded protein: CASSQVLYGYTF.

This clonotype was seen only a few times. DNA for the CDR3: TGTGCCACCAGTGATTTGCCGGAGGGGGTGAATTCACCCCTCCACTTT. This codes for CATSDLPEGVNSPLHF. The rearrangement links TRBV24-1 to TRBJ1-6, with D maybe TRBD1 (6 bases). Germline V gene sequence: CDR1 KGHDR, CDR2 SFDVKD. Deletions cut 0 bases from V and 7 bases from J, with 12 bases between. The CDR3 consists of 16 residues.

This chain uses TRBV20-1 with TRBJ2-7, with a possible D match to TRBD2 (6 bases). Germline values: CDR1 DFQATT, CDR2 SNEGSKA (reference sequence). CDR3 length: 15 residues. The V end lost 2 bases, the J end lost 2 bases, and 16 bases lay between the germline ends. The CDR3 region has the DNA TGCAGTGCTAGACTGGGGGACTTGGACCCCTACGAGCAGTACTTC. Translation gives CSARLGDLDPYEQYF.

The chain joins TRBV6-1 to TRBJ2-3; 10 positions match TRBD2. The CDR3 is made up of 13 amino acids. V shed 6 bases, J shed 5 bases, and the junction held 2 bases outside the gene matches. Germline lookup yields CDR1 MNHNS and CDR2 SASEGT. The CDR3 sequence is CASRLAGQDTQYF. The CDR3 coding sequence is TGTGCCAGCAGACTAGCGGGGCAAGATACGCAGTATTTT.

This chain connects TRBV29-1 to TRBJ2-6; no clear D gene. CDR3 length equals 14 residues. CDR1 and CDR2 from the germline V gene are SQVTM and ANQGSEA. V lost 4 bases to trimming and J lost 4 bases, with 11 bases between them. The CDR3 reads CSVVERSGANVLTF. For the CDR3, the DNA is TGCAGCGTTGTGGAGAGGTCCGGGGCCAACGTCCTGACTTTC.

The V and J genes are TRBV21-1 and TRBJ1-3; the table names TRBD1, a call not compared with the DNA. TRBV21-1 is labeled a pseudogene. The CDR3 extends over 18 amino acids. The CDR3 nucleotides read TGTGCCAGCATTAGGAACCGGGACAGGGGCACCTCTGGAAACACCATATATTTT. This codes for CASIRNRDRGTSGNTIYF.